This TCR beta chain was captured in a study of shared clonotypes between healthy human individuals. Those who donated, Caucasian adults without exception, all lived in Nashville, Tennessee. The study, taken as a whole, reports: Clonotypes which were not shared had lower generation probabilities than clonotypes that all four donors shared.

TCRdb's copy holds only in-frame clones and misses some; the assay was immunoSEQ multiplex PCR. The table lists a few million clones, about 92% of them singletons. Details on this clone: The target antigen is unknown.

The material sequenced was naive CD4+ T cells sorted from blood. As for subset: CD45RA+ positively selected. The clonotype originates from a man aged 18-30 years in good health.

The CDR3 DNA reads as TGTGCCAGCAGCTTGAGAACTGTGGCCTACAATGAGCAGTTCTTC. It codes for CASSLRTVAYNEQFF. The rearrangement uses TRBV5-6 and TRBJ2-1; D is ambiguous. Trimming left V 1 base short and J 2 bases short, with 10 bases between. CDR3 size: 15 residues. From germline, CDR1 is SGHDT and CDR2 YYEEEE.